The clone carrying this TCR beta chain was counted ten times or more. As originally analysed: Amplification with reference gene primers provided the estimates of nucleated cell counts. Sequenced by immunoSEQ multiplex PCR; TCRdb stores in-frame clones only, minus some. V and J calls and clone size are as listed in that table; D and trimming were resolved from the DNA. Of approximately 170,000 clones listed, roughly 84% are singletons. The CDR3 is made up of 16 amino acids. The V end was cut by 2 bases, the J end by 2 bases, with 13 bases between. From germline, CDR1 is LNHDA and CDR2 SQIVND (reference sequence). This specimen belongs to a study of blood T cell repertoires in COVID-19. Turning to the study itself: COVID-19 samples collected from the United States, Italy and Spain covered acute and convalescent phases. In each case, the material was cDNA or gDNA derived from T cells, B-cell-depleted T cells, or PBMCs.

The chain combines TRBV19 with TRBJ1-3; D ambiguous. This sequence was found in a woman older than 75 with active or convalescent COVID-19. Input material: peripheral blood. CDR3 in DNA: TGTGCCAGTAGTATAAGCGCAGCAAGCCCTGGAAACACCATATATTTT. This codes for CASSISAASPGNTIYF.